This T cell receptor (beta chain) derives from a study of CD8 T cells in ankylosing spondylitis. Overall study findings and caveats: Typical of ankylosing spondylitis blood, it appeared, was a TCR beta motif of eight highly homologous variants.

Worth noting for this clonotype: Its antigen is still unknown.

In germline, CDR1 is SNHLY, CDR2 FYNNEI. The CDR3 is made up of 16 amino acids. V dropped 6 bases and J dropped 1 base, with 19 bases sitting between them. Molecular-barcoded quantitative 5'-RACE produced these TCR beta libraries. TCRdb re-called the 5' RACE reads through MiXCR, storing one row per CDR3 protein. The repertoire includes 350,000 to 450,000 distinct CDR3 sequences, roughly 20% of them detected once, and approximately 14% sits in the top ten. The sequenced material came from blood, either unsorted or a sorted T cell fraction (not recorded which). This sequence was found in a male donor with ankylosing spondylitis or in good health (not recorded which). The gene calls are TRBV2 and TRBJ2-7; D call uncertain. This CDR3 reads CASRGWGDPQSYEQYF. CDR3 nucleotide sequence: TGTGCCAGCAGGGGTTGGGGTGACCCCCAATCCTACGAGCAGTACTTC.